These 24 T cell receptor beta chains originate from one sample sequenced in a study of cytomegalovirus exposure and HLA in healthy donors. PCR was performed using 60 Vbeta and 13 Jbeta primers. Produced via immunoSEQ multiplex PCR; TCRdb's table is partial and in-frame only. Of about 200,000 clones listed, around 75% were seen once; the top ten hold about 1.6%. What was sequenced was PBMCs. The receptor set was obtained from a woman aged 45 to 65 in good health and CMV-seronegative.

The V and J genes are TRBV28 and TRBJ1-1; possible D gene TRBD1, 5 bases. Germline loops: CDR1 MDHEN, CDR2 SYDVKM. V was shortened by 6 bases and J by 11 bases, with 19 bases between the two germline ends. The CDR3 is 13 residues long. The CDR3 sequence is CASSPQAGWRAFF. The CDR3 nucleotides read TGTGCCAGCAGCCCACAGGCCGGGTGGCGCGCTTTCTTT.

This clone showed up just once. The chain uses TRBV7-2 and TRBJ1-6; 9 positions agree with TRBD1. V shed 2 bases, J shed 10 bases, and the junction held 18 bases outside the gene matches. CDR1 is SGHTA, CDR2 FQGNSA, per germline. The CDR3 spans 19 residues. CDR3 residues: CASSLKEGATGTGQSPLHF. The CDR3 nucleotides read TGTGCCAGCAGCTTAAAGGAAGGAGCCACCGGGACAGGGCAATCACCCCTCCACTTT. The full variable domain, in which reference TRBV7-2 and TRBJ1-6 provide the parts outside the CDR3, is GAGVSQSPSNKVTEKGKDVELRCDPISGHTALYWYRQSLGQGLEFLIYFQGNSAPDKSGLPSDRFSAERTGGSVSTLTIQRTQQEDSAVYLCASSLKEGATGTGQSPLHFGNGTRLTVT.

The chain carries TRBV5-5 and TRBJ1-2; D is perhaps TRBD1 (6 bases). Germline V gene data show CDR1 as SGHKS and CDR2 as YYEKEE (reference sequence). V was cut by 0 bases and J by 4 bases, with 10 bases left in between. The CDR3 extends over 14 amino acids. The CDR3 region has the DNA TGTGCCAGCAGCTTGGGGGACACCCTCTATGGCTACACCTTC. Translation: CASSLGDTLYGYTF.

V and J are TRBV25-1 and TRBJ1-1; D not resolved. This CDR3 has 12 residues. Germline CDR1 MGHDK, CDR2 SYGVNS. V was pared by 1 base and J by 7 bases, with 7 bases between. The CDR3 region is CASSESADEAFF. CDR3 bases: TGTGCCAGCAGTGAATCGGCGGATGAAGCTTTCTTT. Full variable domain (remainder filled in from reference TRBV25-1 and TRBJ1-1): EADIYQTPRYLVIGTGKKITLECSQTMGHDKMYWYQQDPGMELHLIHYSYGVNSTEKGDLSSESTVSRIRTEHFPLTLESARPSHTSQYLCASSESADEAFFGQGTRLTVV.

The J gene is TRBJ2-1, the V gene TRBV21-1; TRBD2, the D gene given by the table, was not confirmed from the DNA. TRBV21-1 is a pseudogene locus. The CDR3 has 16 amino acids. The CDR3 DNA sequence: TGTGCCAGCAGCAAAGCTACTTCTACGAGAGACAATGAGCAGTTCTTC. Translated: CASSKATSTRDNEQFF.

The chain joins TRBV27 to TRBJ2-1; 10 bases agree with TRBD2. The CDR3 is made up of 15 amino acids. Trimming took 6 bases from V and 4 from J; bases not matched to a gene: 6. Germline V gives CDR1 MNHEY, CDR2 SMNVEV (reference sequence). Here the CDR3 reads CASRFGLAAYNEQFF. CDR3 DNA: TGTGCCAGCAGATTCGGACTAGCGGCTTACAATGAGCAGTTCTTC.

V usage is TRBV27 and J usage is TRBJ1-2; D might be TRBD1 (5 bases). Germline CDR1 reads MNHEY; CDR2 reads SMNVEV (reference sequence). Trimming took off 4 bases at V and 8 bases at J, with 14 bases between the two ends. The length of the CDR3 is 13 residues. Here the CDR3 DNA reads TGTGCCAGCAGTTCCCTCGGGCAGGGCGGCTACACCTTC. Amino acids: CASSSLGQGGYTF.

The chain joins TRBV4-3 to TRBJ1-5, with D possibly matching TRBD1 (6 bases). V lost 0 bases, J lost 5 bases, and 14 bases lay in between. Germline assignment: CDR1 LGHNA and CDR2 YSLEER. This CDR3 comprises 16 residues. CDR3 protein: CASSQDTWTAHQPQHF. As DNA, the CDR3 is TGCGCCAGCAGCCAAGACACTTGGACAGCACATCAGCCCCAGCATTTT.

The V call is TRBV7-2, the J call TRBJ2-3, with D possibly TRBD2 on 6 matching bases. The germline V and J ends were trimmed by 5 bases and 0 bases, with 18 bases remaining between them. Germline V gives CDR1 SGHTA, CDR2 FQGNSA. This CDR3 has 17 residues. CDR3 amino acids: CASSAGASASSTDTQYF. The CDR3 DNA sequence: TGTGCCAGCAGCGCCGGGGCTAGCGCCTCTAGCACAGATACGCAGTATTTT. The full variable domain, completed using reference TRBV7-2 and TRBJ2-3, is GAGVSQSPSNKVTEKGKDVELRCDPISGHTALYWYRQSLGQGLEFLIYFQGNSAPDKSGLPSDRFSAERTGGSVSTLTIQRTQQEDSAVYLCASSAGASASSTDTQYFGPGTRLTVL.

The chain has TRBV19 and TRBJ1-2; no firm D call. V lost 3 bases and J lost 3, with 8 bases in between. The CDR3 runs 13 residues. Germline loops: CDR1 LNHDA, CDR2 SQIVND (reference sequence). The CDR3 DNA sequence: TGTGCCAGTAGTATGGCACGGGACTATGGCTACACCTTC. The encoded protein is CASSMARDYGYTF.

The rearrangement joins TRBV7-2 to TRBJ1-2, with 8 bases that match TRBD1. Trimming at V came to 5 bases and at J to 5 bases, leaving 4 bases not matched to a gene. This CDR3 comprises 13 residues. The V gene's germline CDR1 is SGHTA and CDR2 FQGNSA. CDR3 amino acids: CASSVTGGYGYTF. The DNA for the CDR3 is TGTGCCAGCAGCGTTACAGGGGGGTATGGCTACACCTTC. Combining the CDR3 with reference TRBV7-2 and TRBJ1-2 gives the whole variable domain GAGVSQSPSNKVTEKGKDVELRCDPISGHTALYWYRQSLGQGLEFLIYFQGNSAPDKSGLPSDRFSAERTGGSVSTLTIQRTQQEDSAVYLCASSVTGGYGYTFGSGTRLTVV.

The rearrangement links TRBV18 to TRBJ1-4, with D uncertain. The CDR3 runs 12 residues. With 6 bases removed from V and 8 bases from J, the gap between germline ends came to 10 bases. Germline assignment: CDR1 KGHSH and CDR2 LQKENI. CDR3 coding DNA: TGTGCCAGCTCCACTCCTCCGGAAAAACTGTTTTTT. Translated, it gives CASSTPPEKLFF.

The V gene is TRBV27, the J gene TRBJ2-7, with D possibly being TRBD2 (5 bases). The CDR3 length is 16 residues. Germline V gives CDR1 MNHEY, CDR2 SMNVEV (reference sequence). V was trimmed by 6 bases and J by 1 base, leaving 19 bases between them. CDR3 nucleotides: TGTGCCAGCAGCCGCCGCCCGGGGTATGGGTCCTACGAGCAGTACTTC. Translated, it gives CASSRRPGYGSYEQYF.

The chain uses TRBV27 and TRBJ2-1, with D maybe TRBD1 (5 bases). Germline V gene lookup returns CDR1 MNHEY and CDR2 SMNVEV (reference sequence). Trimming pared 1 base from V and 2 bases from J, leaving 6 bases between. The CDR3 is 14 residues long. CDR3 sequence: CASSLLQAYNEQFF. CDR3 coding DNA: TGTGCCAGCAGTTTATTACAGGCCTACAATGAGCAGTTCTTC.

This chain uses TRBV10-3 with TRBJ1-1; D gene unclear. V was trimmed by 6 bases and J by 11 bases, leaving 13 bases between them. Germline V lookup: CDR1 ENHRY, CDR2 SYGVKD. This CDR3 contains 11 residues. The CDR3 here is CAIREAGEAFF. Written as DNA, the CDR3 is TGTGCCATCAGAGAGGCGGGTGAGGCTTTCTTT.

This clone was counted once. The rearrangement links TRBV5-1 to TRBJ2-1; the match to TRBD1 covers 7 bases. Looked up from germline, CDR1 is SGHRS and CDR2 is YFSETQ. CDR3 length: 15 amino acids. V dropped 3 bases and J dropped 4; count of bases not matched to a gene: 7. CDR3 region: CASSSRTGSYNEQFF. In DNA, the CDR3 is TGCGCCAGCAGCTCTCGGACAGGAAGTTACAATGAGCAGTTCTTC. Complete variable domain (other parts from reference TRBV5-1 and TRBJ2-1): KAGVTQTPRYLIKTRGQQVTLSCSPISGHRSVSWYQQTPGQGLQFLFEYFSETQRNKGNFPGRFSGRQFSNSRSEMNVSTLELGDSALYLCASSSRTGSYNEQFFGPGTRLTVL.

The V gene is TRBV18, the J gene TRBJ2-1; weak D call: TRBD1 (6 bases). Germline V gene data show CDR1 as KGHSH and CDR2 as LQKENI. V lost 3 bases to trimming and J lost 6 bases, with 21 bases between them. The CDR3 is made up of 17 amino acids. CDR3 region: CASSPGIDQDSFNEQFF. DNA for the CDR3: TGTGCCAGCTCACCGGGCATTGATCAGGACAGTTTCAATGAGCAGTTCTTC.

The chain recombines TRBV19 with TRBJ1-5, with unresolved D. Trimming removed 5 bases from V and 5 bases from J, with 10 bases in between. Germline CDR1 LNHDA, CDR2 SQIVND (reference sequence). The CDR3 runs 13 residues. The CDR3: CASSVTYDQPQHF. The CDR3 DNA is TGTGCCAGTAGTGTGACATACGATCAGCCCCAGCATTTT.

This clone came up a few times. This chain connects TRBV5-1 to TRBJ2-1; 12 nucleotides match TRBD2. CDR3 length: 17 residues. CDR1 and CDR2 (germline): SGHRS, YFSETQ. V shed 3 bases, J shed 3 bases, and the junction held 7 bases outside the gene matches. CDR3 nucleotides: TGCGCCAGCAGCTCAACTAGCGGGAGGATTCTCTACAATGAGCAGTTCTTC. Its translation: CASSSTSGRILYNEQFF.

This CDR3 reads CASSYPGLAGVYEQYF. The CDR3 nucleotides are TGTGCCAGCAGTTATCCCGGACTAGCGGGAGTGTACGAGCAGTACTTC. V and J are TRBV6-6 and TRBJ2-7; 13 bases match TRBD2. This CDR3 spans 16 amino acids. Germline V gene lookup returns CDR1 MNHNY and CDR2 SVGAGI (reference sequence). The V segment lost 3 bases and the J segment 4 bases; nucleotides outside the gene matches: 6.

The chain links TRBV30 to TRBJ1-4; D may be TRBD1 (6 bases). Germline values: CDR1 GTSNPN, CDR2 SVGIG (reference sequence). This CDR3 has 15 amino acids. The CDR3 spells CDLDRCGREGEKLFF. Here the CDR3 DNA reads TGTGACCTTGACAGGTGTGGTCGTGAGGGTGAAAAACTGTTTTTT.

V usage is TRBV18 and J usage is TRBJ2-5; TRBD2 aligns across 7 bases. Germline V gene sequence: CDR1 KGHSH, CDR2 LQKENI. V gave up 6 bases and J gave up 0 bases; unmatched junction bases: 10. This CDR3 has 16 residues. The CDR3 protein is CASSILGLADQETQYF. The CDR3 bases are TGTGCCAGCTCCATCCTCGGGCTAGCGGACCAAGAGACCCAGTACTTC.

The chain joins TRBV7-9 to TRBJ1-1; TRBD1 matches 10 bases. Losses at the gene ends were 5 bases for V and 5 bases for J; bases not matched to a gene: 8. The length of the CDR3 is 15 residues. The germline CDR1 and CDR2 sequences are SEHNR and FQNEAQ (reference sequence). CDR3 nucleotides: TGTGCCAGCAGCACCGGGACAGGGGTGAGAACTGAAGCTTTCTTT. Residues: CASSTGTGVRTEAFF.

The chain is built from TRBV6-5 and TRBJ2-7; possibly TRBD2 for D (5 bases). The ends were cut back, 6 bases at V and 2 bases at J, with 17 bases in the middle. CDR3 size: 15 residues. In germline, CDR1 is MNHEY, CDR2 SVGAGI. CDR3 DNA sequence: TGTGCCAGCAGCCCGGAGGCAGTCGTTACCTACGAGCAGTACTTC. This codes for CASSPEAVVTYEQYF.